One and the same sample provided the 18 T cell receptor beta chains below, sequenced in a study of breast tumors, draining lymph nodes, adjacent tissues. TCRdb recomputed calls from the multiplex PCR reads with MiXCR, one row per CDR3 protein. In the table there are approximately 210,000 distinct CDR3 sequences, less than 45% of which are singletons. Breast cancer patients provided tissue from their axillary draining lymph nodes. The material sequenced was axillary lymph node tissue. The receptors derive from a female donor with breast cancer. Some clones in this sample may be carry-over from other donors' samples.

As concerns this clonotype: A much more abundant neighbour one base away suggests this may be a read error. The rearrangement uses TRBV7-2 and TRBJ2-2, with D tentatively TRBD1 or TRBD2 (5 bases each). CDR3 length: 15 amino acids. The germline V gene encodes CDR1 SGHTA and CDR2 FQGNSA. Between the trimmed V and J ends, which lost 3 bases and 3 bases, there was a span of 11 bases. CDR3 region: CASSFVGRDTGELFF. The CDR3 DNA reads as TGTGCCAGCAGCTTTGTGGGACGGGACACCGGGGAGCTGTTTTTT.

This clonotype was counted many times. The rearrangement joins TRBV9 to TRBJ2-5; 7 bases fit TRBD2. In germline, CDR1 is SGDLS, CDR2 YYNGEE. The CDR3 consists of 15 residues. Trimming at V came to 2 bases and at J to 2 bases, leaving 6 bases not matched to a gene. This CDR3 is CASSVAGDLQETQYF. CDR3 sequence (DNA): TGTGCCAGCAGCGTCGCGGGGGACTTACAAGAGACCCAGTACTTC.

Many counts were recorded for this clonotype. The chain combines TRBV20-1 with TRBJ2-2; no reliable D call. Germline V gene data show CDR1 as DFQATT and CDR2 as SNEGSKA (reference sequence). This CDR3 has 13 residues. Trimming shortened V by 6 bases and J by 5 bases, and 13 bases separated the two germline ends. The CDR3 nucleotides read TGCAGTGCCACTTTTGGGGATACCGGGGAGCTGTTTTTT. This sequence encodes CSATFGDTGELFF.

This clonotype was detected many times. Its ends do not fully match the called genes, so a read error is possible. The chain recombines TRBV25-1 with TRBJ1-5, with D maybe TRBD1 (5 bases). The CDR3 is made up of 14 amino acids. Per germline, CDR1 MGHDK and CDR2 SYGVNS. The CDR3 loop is CASRRGGSDQPQHF. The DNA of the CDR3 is TGTGCCAGCAGACGGGGCGGTAGCGATCAGCCCCAGCATTTT.

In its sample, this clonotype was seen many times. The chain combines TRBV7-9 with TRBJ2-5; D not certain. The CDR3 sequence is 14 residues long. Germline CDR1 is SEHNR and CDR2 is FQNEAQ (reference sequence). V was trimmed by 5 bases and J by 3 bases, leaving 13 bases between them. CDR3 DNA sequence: TGTGCCAGCAGCACCACGGGCCGTGAAGAGACCCAGTACTTC. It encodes CASSTTGREETQYF.

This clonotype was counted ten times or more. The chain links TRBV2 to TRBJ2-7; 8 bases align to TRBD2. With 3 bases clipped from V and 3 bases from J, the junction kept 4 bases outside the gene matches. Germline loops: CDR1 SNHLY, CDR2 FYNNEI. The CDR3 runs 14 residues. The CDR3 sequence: CASSETSANYEQYF. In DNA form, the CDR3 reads TGTGCCAGCAGTGAGACTAGCGCCAACTACGAGCAGTACTTC. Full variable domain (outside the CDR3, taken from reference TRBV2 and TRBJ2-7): EPEVTQTPSHQVTQMGQEVILRCVPISNHLYFYWYRQILGQKVEFLVSFYNNEISEKSEIFDDQFSVERPDGSNFTLKIRSTKLEDSAMYFCASSETSANYEQYFGPGTRLTVT.

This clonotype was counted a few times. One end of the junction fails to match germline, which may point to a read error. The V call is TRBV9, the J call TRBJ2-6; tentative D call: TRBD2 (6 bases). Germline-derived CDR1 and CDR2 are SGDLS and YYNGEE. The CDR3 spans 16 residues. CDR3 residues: CASSPRRESGANALTF. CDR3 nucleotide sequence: TGTGCCAGCAGCCCCAGGAGGGAGTCTGGGGCCAACGCCCTGACTTTC.

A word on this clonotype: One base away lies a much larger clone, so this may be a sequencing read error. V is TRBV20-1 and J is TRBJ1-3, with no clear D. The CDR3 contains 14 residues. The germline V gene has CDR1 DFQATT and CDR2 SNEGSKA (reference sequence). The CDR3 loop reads CSAHQRSSGTTIYF. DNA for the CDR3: TGCAGTGCCCACCAGAGGAGCTCTGGAACCACCATATATTTT.

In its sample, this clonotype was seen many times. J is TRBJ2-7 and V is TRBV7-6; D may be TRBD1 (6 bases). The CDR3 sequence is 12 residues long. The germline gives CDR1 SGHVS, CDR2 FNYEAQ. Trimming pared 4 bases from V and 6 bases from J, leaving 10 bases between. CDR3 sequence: CASSSNRAEQYF. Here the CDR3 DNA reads TGTGCCAGCAGCTCGAACAGGGCCGAGCAGTACTTC.

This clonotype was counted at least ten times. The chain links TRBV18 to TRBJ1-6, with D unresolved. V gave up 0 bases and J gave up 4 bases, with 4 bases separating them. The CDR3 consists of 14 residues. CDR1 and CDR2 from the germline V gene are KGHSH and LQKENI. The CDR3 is CASSPPEYNSPLHF. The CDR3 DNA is TGTGCCAGCTCACCACCGGAGTATAATTCACCCCTCCACTTT.

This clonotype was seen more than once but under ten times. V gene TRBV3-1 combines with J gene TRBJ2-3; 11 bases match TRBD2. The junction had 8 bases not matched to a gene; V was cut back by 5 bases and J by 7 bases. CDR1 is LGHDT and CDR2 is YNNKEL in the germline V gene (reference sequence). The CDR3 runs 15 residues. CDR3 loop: CASSRGSGGVNTQYF. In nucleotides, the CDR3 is TGTGCCAGCAGCAGGGGTAGCGGGGGGGTAAATACGCAGTATTTT.

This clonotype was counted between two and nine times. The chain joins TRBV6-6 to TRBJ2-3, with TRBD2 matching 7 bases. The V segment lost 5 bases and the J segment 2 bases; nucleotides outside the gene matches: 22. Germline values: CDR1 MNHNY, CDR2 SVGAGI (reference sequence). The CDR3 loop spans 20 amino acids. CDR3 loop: CASSRRGPGDKRGLTDTQYF. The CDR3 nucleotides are TGTGCCAGCAGTAGACGCGGTCCGGGGGATAAGCGGGGACTCACAGATACGCAGTATTTT.

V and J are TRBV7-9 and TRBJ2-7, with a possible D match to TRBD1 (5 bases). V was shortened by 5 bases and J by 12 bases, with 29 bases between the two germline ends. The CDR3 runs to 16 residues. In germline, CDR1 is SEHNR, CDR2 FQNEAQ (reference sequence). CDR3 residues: CASSPRVPGQKSPTYF. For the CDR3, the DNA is TGTGCCAGCAGCCCAAGGGTACCCGGACAAAAGTCTCCTACGTACTTC.

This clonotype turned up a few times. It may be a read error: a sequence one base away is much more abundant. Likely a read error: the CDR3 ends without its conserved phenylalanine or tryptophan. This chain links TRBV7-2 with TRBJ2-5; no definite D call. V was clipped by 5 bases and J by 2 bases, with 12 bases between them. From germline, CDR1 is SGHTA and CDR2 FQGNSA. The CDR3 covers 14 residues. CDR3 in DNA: TGTGCCAGCAGCGTCGATTACAGTCAAGAGACCCAGTACCTC. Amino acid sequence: CASSVDYSQETQYL.

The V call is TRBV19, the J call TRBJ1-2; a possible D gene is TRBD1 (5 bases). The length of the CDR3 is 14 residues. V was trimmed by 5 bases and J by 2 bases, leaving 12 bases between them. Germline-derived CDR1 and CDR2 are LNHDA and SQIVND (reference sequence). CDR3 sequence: CASSLGTVNYGYTF. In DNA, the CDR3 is TGTGCCAGTAGTTTGGGGACCGTAAACTATGGCTACACCTTC.

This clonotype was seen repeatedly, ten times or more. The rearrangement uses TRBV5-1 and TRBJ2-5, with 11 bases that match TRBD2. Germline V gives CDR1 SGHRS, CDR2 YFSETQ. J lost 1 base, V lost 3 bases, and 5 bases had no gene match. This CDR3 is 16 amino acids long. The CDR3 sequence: CASSWGLAEIQETQYF. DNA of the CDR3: TGCGCCAGCAGCTGGGGACTAGCGGAGATCCAAGAGACCCAGTACTTC.

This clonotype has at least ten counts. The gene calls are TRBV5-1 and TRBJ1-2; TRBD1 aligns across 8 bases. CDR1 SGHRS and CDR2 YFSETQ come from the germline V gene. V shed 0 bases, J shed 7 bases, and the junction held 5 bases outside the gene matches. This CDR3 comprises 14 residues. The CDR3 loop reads CASSLAGGEGGYTF. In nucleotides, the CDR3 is TGCGCCAGCAGCTTGGCAGGGGGCGAAGGTGGCTACACCTTC.

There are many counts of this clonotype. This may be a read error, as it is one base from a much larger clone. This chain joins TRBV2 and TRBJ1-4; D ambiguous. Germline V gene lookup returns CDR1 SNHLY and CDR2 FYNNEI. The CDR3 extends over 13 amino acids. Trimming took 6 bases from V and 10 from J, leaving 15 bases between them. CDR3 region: CASRPEEGGKLFF. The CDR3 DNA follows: TGTGCCAGCAGGCCAGAGGAGGGTGGAAAACTGTTTTTT.